The clone carrying this TCR beta chain came up many times. Antigen: not known. These data come from a study of early T cells in non-severe SARS-CoV-2 infection. Study conclusions and caveats: VDJdb matching, biased toward anti-spike CD8 responses, missed private and CD4 specificities.

Per germline, CDR1 MNHEY and CDR2 SVGEGT. V was trimmed by 7 bases and J by 5 bases, leaving 12 bases between them. The CDR3 extends over 12 amino acids. TCRdb analysed the 5' RACE reads with MiXCR anew, one entry per CDR3 protein. The sample holds over 30,000 distinct CDR3 sequences; around 7% are singletons and the top ten take about an eighth. The specimen comprised whole blood, sampled at baseline. The chain couples TRBV6-2 or TRBV6-3 to TRBJ2-7, with D possibly matching TRBD1 (5 bases). The TCR originated in an adult who was a healthcare worker with PCR-confirmed SARS-CoV-2 infection or an uninfected control (not recorded which). The CDR3 is CASKPQGHEQYF. The CDR3 DNA sequence: TGTGCCAGCAAACCCCAGGGCCACGAGCAGTACTTC.